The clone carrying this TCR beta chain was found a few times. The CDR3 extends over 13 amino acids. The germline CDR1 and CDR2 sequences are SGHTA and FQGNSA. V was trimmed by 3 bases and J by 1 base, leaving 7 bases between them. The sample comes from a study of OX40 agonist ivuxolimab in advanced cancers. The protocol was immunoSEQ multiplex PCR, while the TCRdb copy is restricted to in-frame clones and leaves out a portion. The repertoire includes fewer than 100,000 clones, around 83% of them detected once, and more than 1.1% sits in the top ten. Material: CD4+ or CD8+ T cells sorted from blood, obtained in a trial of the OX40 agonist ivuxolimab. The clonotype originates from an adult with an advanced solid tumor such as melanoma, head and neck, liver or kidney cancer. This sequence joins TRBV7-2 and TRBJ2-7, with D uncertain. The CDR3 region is CASSFQQSYEQYF. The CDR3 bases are TGTGCCAGCAGCTTCCAACAATCCTACGAGCAGTACTTC.